The rows below give T cell receptor beta chains drawn from one sample of a study of blood T cell repertoires in COVID-19. The protocol was immunoSEQ multiplex PCR, while the TCRdb copy is restricted to in-frame clones and leaves out a portion. The table records about 210,000 clones, about 90% of them present only once. The sequenced sample consisted of peripheral blood. The receptors stem from a man in his thirties or forties with acute or convalescent COVID-19. CDR3s include the opening cysteine and the closing phenylalanine or tryptophan.

J,V,length,CDR3
TRBJ1-6,TRBV5-1,13,CASSQGGNSPLHF
TRBJ2-3,TRBV6-5,15,CASRATGGFTDTQYF
TRBJ2-7,TRBV7-9,15,CASSPEAGKTYEQYF
TRBJ1-1,TRBV30,14,CAWSLGQGNTEAFF
TRBJ2-7,TRBV5-4,18,CASSPHAGMGGKNYEQYF
TRBJ2-1,TRBV10-3,14,CAINGGAGDNEQFF
TRBJ2-2,TRBV5-8,17,CASSLPAGARGTGELFF
TRBJ2-7,TRBV4-1,13,CASSGDFTYEQYF
TRBJ1-2,TRBV6-5,15,CASSGQGGDGYGYTF
TRBJ1-3,TRBV15,16,CATSRDYRFSGNTIYF
TRBJ1-1,TRBV7-8,13,CASSAGGGTEAFF
TRBJ2-3,TRBV5-6,17,CASSSRTSGGFTDTQYF
TRBJ2-1,TRBV4-2,15,CASSQDSPFYNEQFF
TRBJ1-5,TRBV7-2,15,CASSLSGGSNQPQHF
TRBJ1-1,TRBV7-6,15,CASSLLQGSNTEAFF
TRBJ2-7,TRBV27,13,CASSLTRAREQYF
TRBJ2-2,TRBV7-9,14,CASSPTRNTGELFF
TRBJ2-7,TRBV5-6,14,CASSLIGQGREQYF
TRBJ2-1,TRBV6-5,15,CASSSSGSTYNEQFF
TRBJ2-3,TRBV10-3,16,CAISRGGSGPPDTQYF
TRBJ2-2,TRBV2,12,CARQGEVGELFF
TRBJ2-7,TRBV30,13,CACARGAAYEQYF
TRBJ1-5,TRBV6-5,14,CASRRTGSNQPQHF
TRBJ1-4,TRBV28,14,CASSLRAQAEKLFF
TRBJ1-2,TRBV28,12,CASSLVGAGYTF
TRBJ1-4,TRBV18,14,CASSRGTTNEKLFF
TRBJ2-2,TRBV19,13,CATQGGHTGELFF
TRBJ1-2,TRBV3-1/TRBV3-2,15,CASSRRTGGNYGYTF
TRBJ1-6,TRBV10-3,14,CAISDRQGNSPLHF
TRBJ2-1,TRBV25-1,17,CASSPPHLSPSYNEQFF
TRBJ2-3,TRBV5-1,16,CASSWSTLTFTDTQYF
TRBJ2-5,TRBV4-1,14,CASSQVYRVETQYF
TRBJ2-2,TRBV27,15,CASSFFAGDTGELFF
TRBJ2-2,TRBV6-5,15,CASRLTSVSPGELFF
TRBJ2-1,TRBV28,14,CASTSISAYNEQFF
TRBJ1-1,TRBV27,12,CASRRGGTEAFF
TRBJ2-5,TRBV10-3,13,CAISDFGRETQYF
TRBJ2-3,TRBV5-1,16,CASSLSQRGYTDTQYF
TRBJ1-1,TRBV5-1,15,CASSPQDRVNTEAFF
TRBJ1-2,TRBV11-2,15,CASSRSLDRDYGYTF
TRBJ1-2,TRBV5-8,14,CASSLQGLVYGYTF
TRBJ1-1,TRBV30,13,CAWSVFRDTEAFF
TRBJ1-5,TRBV5-1,15,CASSLEGANNQPQHF
TRBJ1-1,TRBV12-3/TRBV12-4,13,CASSSPGGTEAFF
TRBJ2-3,TRBV10-1,16,CASSVGTSGSGNTQYF
TRBJ2-5,TRBV9,15,CASSVVGTRQETQYF
TRBJ1-6,TRBV7-3,12,CASSSGNSPLHF
TRBJ2-2,TRBV7-9,12,CASSPGDGELFF
TRBJ2-1,TRBV12-2,12,CASRLRGNEQFF
TRBJ1-4,TRBV19,14,CASSPTGAREKLFF
TRBJ1-3,TRBV28,14,CASSSTASGNTIYF
TRBJ2-7,TRBV30,12,CAGTSGSYEQYF
TRBJ1-4,TRBV19,15,CASSIRKGANEKLFF
TRBJ2-3,TRBV5-1,16,CASSLVSGGNTDTQYF